Sequencing of this T cell receptor beta chain was carried out in a study of radiotherapy plus CTLA-4 blockade in lung cancer. At the level of the study: Objective responses emerged in roughly a sixth of patients, and 31% attained disease control. Regarding the study as a whole: Early blood T cell clone dynamics reportedly forecast response best, with interferon-beta. TCR clones of tumor origin grew in blood after radiotherapy plus ipilimumab.

The CDR3 spans 14 residues. The V gene's germline CDR1 is SQVTM and CDR2 ANQGSEA. J was trimmed by 9 bases and V by 7 bases; bases with no gene match: 11. It was focal radiation plus CTLA-4 blockade with ipilimumab that patients with chemo-refractory metastatic non-small-cell lung cancer received. Comments on this clone: Its target is not known.

Produced via immunoSEQ multiplex PCR; TCRdb's table is partial and in-frame only. Of 40,000 to 45,000 clones in the sample, roughly two thirds were seen once. Specimen: peripheral blood, collected from a patient treated with radiotherapy plus ipilimumab. This sequence was found in a human donor with non-small cell lung cancer who had a partial response to radiotherapy plus ipilimumab. The rearrangement uses TRBV29-1 and TRBJ2-1; the match to TRBD2 covers 11 bases. In nucleotides, the CDR3 is TGCAGCGCCGTATTAGCGGGGGGGCCCTCTGAGCAGTTCTTC. Its translation is CSAVLAGGPSEQFF.